Given below is one TCR beta chain in context. The specificity of this receptor is unknown. Qualities for individual bases were not recorded, and no much larger clone is one base off. This sample stems from a study of T cell repertoires in cytomegalovirus infection (dated by TCRdb to the late 2010s). Concerning the study at large: Alongside well-studied HLA-B-restricted epitopes, the peptide stimulations were aimed at recently identified HLA-C-restricted CMV epitopes, whose presentation resists viral immunomodulation. Donor HLA type was relevant to the analysis, because carriage of CMV infection together with the matching HLA type was indicated by public TCR beta signatures.

The trim is 0 bases for V and 1 base for J, with a gap of 15 bases between the germline ends. The CDR3, cysteine through phenylalanine, is 17 amino acids long. Here the CDR3 DNA is all that survives: 51 bases in frame from base 1. Looking up the germline V gene (reference sequence) yields CDR1 LNHNV and CDR2 YYDKDF. TCRdb names Illumina HiSeq 1500 as the instrument used. TCRdb passed the public sequencing reads through fastp at Q25 and MiXCR, retaining productive beta sequences. CDR3 protein sequences are deduplicated, and each keeps its most common genes and DNA. Present in this sample are 400,000 to 600,000 distinct CDR3 sequences, under 45% of which were seen just once. In total, the top ten clones hold 43% of the sample. The treatment or condition label on this specimen signifies: in vitro stimulation with specific CMV peptide epitopes to enrich CMV-specific T cells. Study-wide findings and limitations: In both this cohort and an independent roughly 350-donor cohort, the cumulative frequency of public TCR beta family members distinguished carriers of CMV infection plus the relevant HLA type. The ex vivo response was dominated by HLA-C-restricted CMV-specific TCR beta clonotypes, and the single most frequent clonotype in two of eight donors was supplied by these HLA-C-restricted clonotypes.

Source: cultured PBMCs, taken from culture after CMV antigen stimulation. The source is a human donor in good health (CMV status not recorded). Some clones in this sample may be carry-over from other donors' samples. The chain is encoded by TRBV15 joined to TRBJ1-1; the D gene is not confidently resolved. The nucleotide sequence is TGTGCCACCAGCAGAGAAGAGGTTGTAGGAAAGAACACTGAAGCTTTCTTT. It translates to CATSREEVVGKNTEAFF.